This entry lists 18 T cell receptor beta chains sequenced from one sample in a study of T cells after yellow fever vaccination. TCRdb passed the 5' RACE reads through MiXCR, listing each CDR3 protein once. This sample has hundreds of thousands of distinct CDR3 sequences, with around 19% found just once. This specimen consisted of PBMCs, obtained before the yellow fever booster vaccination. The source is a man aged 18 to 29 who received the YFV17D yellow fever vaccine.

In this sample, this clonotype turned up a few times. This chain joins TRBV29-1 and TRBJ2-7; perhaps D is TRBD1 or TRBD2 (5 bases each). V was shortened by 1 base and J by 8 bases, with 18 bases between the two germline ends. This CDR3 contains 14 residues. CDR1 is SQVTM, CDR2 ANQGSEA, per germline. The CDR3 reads CSVEVGGSGRKQYF. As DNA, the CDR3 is TGCAGCGTTGAAGTTGGGGGATCGGGGCGGAAGCAGTACTTC.

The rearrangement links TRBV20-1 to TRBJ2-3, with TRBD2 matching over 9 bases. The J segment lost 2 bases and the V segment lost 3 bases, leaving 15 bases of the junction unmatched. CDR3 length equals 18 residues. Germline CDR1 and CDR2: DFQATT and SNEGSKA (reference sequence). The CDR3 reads CSASPTRLAGVNTDTQYF. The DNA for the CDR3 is TGCAGTGCTAGCCCTACCCGATTAGCGGGGGTCAACACAGATACGCAGTATTTT.

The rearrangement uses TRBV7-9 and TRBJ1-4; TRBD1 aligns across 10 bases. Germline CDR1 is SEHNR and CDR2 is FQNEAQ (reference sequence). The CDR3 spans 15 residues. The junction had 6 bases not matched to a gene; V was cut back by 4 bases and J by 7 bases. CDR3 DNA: TGTGCCAGCAGCTCGCGGACAGGGGGGTCTGAAAAACTGTTTTTT. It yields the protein CASSSRTGGSEKLFF.

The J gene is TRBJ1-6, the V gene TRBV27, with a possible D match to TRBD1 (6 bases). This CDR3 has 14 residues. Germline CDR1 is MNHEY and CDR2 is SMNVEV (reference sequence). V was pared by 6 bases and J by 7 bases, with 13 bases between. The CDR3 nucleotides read TGTGCCAGCAGCCCGGACAGTATAAATTCACCCCTCCACTTT. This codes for CASSPDSINSPLHF.

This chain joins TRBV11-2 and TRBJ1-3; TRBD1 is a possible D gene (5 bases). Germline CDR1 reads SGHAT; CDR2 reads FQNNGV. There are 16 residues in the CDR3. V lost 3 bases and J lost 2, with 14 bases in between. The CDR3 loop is CASSFPGGGAGNTIYF. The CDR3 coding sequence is TGTGCCAGCAGCTTCCCGGGGGGAGGGGCTGGAAACACCATATATTTT. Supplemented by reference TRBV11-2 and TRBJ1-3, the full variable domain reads EAGVAQSPRYKIIEKRQSVAFWCNPISGHATLYWYQQILGQGPKLLIQFQNNGVVDDSQLPKDRFSAERLKGVDSTLKIQPAKLEDSAVYLCASSFPGGGAGNTIYFGEGSWLTVV.

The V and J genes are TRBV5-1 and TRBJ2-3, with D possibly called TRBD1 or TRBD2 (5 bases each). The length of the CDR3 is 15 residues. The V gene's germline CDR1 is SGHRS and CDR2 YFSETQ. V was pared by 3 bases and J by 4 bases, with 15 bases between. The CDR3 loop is CASSYSGTASDTQYF. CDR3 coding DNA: TGCGCCAGCAGCTACTCCGGGACGGCCTCAGATACGCAGTATTTT.

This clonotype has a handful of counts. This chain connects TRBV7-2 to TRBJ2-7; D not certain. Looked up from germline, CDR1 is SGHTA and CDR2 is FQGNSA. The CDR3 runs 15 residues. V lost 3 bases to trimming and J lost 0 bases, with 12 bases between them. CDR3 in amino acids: CASSFAAGSSYEQYV. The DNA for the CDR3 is TGTGCCAGCAGCTTTGCGGCCGGTAGCTCCTACGAGCAGTACGTC.

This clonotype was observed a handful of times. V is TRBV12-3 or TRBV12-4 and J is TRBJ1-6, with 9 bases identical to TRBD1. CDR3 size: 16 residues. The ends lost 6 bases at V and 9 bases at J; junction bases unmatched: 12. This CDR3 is CASSTRRTGATSPLHF. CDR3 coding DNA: TGTGCCAGCAGCACGAGACGGACAGGGGCCACTTCACCCCTCCACTTT.

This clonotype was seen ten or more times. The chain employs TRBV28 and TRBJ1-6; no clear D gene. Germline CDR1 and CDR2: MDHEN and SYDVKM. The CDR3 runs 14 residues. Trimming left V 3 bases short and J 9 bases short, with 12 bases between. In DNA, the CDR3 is TGTGCCAGCAGTTTGATAGGGCTCGGTTCACCCCTCCACTTT. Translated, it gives CASSLIGLGSPLHF.

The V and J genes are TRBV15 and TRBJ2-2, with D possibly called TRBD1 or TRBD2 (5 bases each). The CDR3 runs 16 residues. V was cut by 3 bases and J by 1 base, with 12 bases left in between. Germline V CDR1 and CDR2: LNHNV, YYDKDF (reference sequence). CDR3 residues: CATSSQGGRNTGELFF. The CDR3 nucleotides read TGTGCCACCAGCAGCCAGGGTGGGAGGAACACCGGGGAGCTGTTTTTT.

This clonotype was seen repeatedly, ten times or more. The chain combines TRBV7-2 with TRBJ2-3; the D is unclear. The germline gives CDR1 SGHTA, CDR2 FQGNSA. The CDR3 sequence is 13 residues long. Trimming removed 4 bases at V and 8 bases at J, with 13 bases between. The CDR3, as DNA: TGTGCCAGCAGCTCCAACCTCCTCAGTACGCAGTATTTT. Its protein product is CASSSNLLSTQYF.

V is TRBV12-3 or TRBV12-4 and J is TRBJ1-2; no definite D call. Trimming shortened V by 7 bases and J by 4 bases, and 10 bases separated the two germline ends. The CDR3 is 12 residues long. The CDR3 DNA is TGTGCCAGCACCCCCAACCGCTATGGCTACACCTTC. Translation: CASTPNRYGYTF.

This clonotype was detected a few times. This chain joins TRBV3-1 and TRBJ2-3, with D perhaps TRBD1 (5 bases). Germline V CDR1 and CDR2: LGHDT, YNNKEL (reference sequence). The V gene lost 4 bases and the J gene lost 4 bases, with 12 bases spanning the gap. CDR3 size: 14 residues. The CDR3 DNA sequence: TGTGCCAGCAGCCCCCTCGGCAGGGCAGATACGCAGTATTTT. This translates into CASSPLGRADTQYF.

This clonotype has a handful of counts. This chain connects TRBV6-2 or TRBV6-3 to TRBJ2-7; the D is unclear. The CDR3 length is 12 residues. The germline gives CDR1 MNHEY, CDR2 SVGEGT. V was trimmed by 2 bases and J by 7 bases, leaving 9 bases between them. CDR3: CASSYGGGEQYV. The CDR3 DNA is TGTGCCAGCAGTTACGGTGGTGGTGAGCAGTACGTC.

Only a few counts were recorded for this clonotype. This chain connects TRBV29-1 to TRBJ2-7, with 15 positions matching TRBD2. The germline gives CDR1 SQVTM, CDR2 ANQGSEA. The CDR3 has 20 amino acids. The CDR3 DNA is TGCACCTTACCGGGACAGGGACTAAACGGGACTAGCGGGGGGTCCTACGAGCAGTACTTC. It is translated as CTLPGQGLNGTSGGSYEQYF.

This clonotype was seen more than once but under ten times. CDR3 bases: TGTGCCAGCAGCCGGACAGGGGTGAGAGATACGCAGTATTTT. It yields the protein CASSRTGVRDTQYF. This chain uses TRBV12-3 or TRBV12-4 with TRBJ2-3, with 9 bases fitting TRBD1. The J segment lost 5 bases and the V segment lost 6 bases, leaving 6 bases of the junction unmatched. This CDR3 spans 14 amino acids.

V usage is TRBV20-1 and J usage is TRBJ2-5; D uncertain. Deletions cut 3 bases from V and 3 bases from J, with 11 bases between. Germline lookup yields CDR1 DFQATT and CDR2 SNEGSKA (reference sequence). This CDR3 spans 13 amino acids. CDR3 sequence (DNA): TGCAGTGCTAGTTTTCCCGGTAAAGAGACCCAGTACTTC. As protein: CSASFPGKETQYF.

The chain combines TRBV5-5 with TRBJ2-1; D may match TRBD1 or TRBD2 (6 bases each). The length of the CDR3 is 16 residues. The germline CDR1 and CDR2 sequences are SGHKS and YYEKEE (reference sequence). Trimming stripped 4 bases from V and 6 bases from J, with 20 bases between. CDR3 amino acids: CASSPRPWGALNEQFF. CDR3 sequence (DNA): TGTGCCAGCAGCCCCCGGCCGTGGGGGGCGCTCAATGAGCAGTTCTTC.